The 21 T cell receptor beta chains below were found in one sample sequenced in a study of PD-1 blockade in classical Hodgkin lymphoma. Repertoires were generated with immunoSEQ multiplex PCR, while TCRdb's copy carries only in-frame clones and drops some. The data contain tens of thousands of clones, over 75% of them singletons. Relapse after autologous stem cell transplantation occurred in every patient, and brentuximab vedotin exposure varied. The sample consisted of peripheral blood mononuclear cells (PBMCs), taken at baseline. These receptors were collected from a human donor with classical Hodgkin lymphoma.

This clone was detected only once. J is TRBJ1-2 and V is TRBV7-2; D unclear. The V gene lost 1 base and the J gene lost 3 bases, with 9 bases spanning the gap. The CDR3 runs 14 residues. In germline, CDR1 is SGHTA, CDR2 FQGNSA. CDR3 sequence (DNA): TGTGCCAGCAGCTTAGACAAGAGTGACTATGGCTACACCTTC. It encodes CASSLDKSDYGYTF.

This chain joins TRBV29-1 and TRBJ1-5, with D perhaps TRBD1 (5 bases). Germline lookup yields CDR1 SQVTM and CDR2 ANQGSEA. Trimming took off 6 bases at V and 2 bases at J, with 11 bases between the two ends. The CDR3 totals 13 residues. The CDR3: CSVRTGRNQPQHF. CDR3 DNA: TGCAGCGTCCGAACGGGGCGCAATCAGCCCCAGCATTTT.

The chain carries TRBV27 and TRBJ1-1; a possible D gene is TRBD1 (6 bases). This CDR3 contains 14 residues. CDR1 and CDR2 from the germline V gene are MNHEY and SMNVEV (reference sequence). The V gene lost 3 bases and the J gene lost 4 bases, with 12 bases spanning the gap. The CDR3 loop reads CASSLLMGATEAFF. CDR3 in DNA: TGTGCCAGCAGTTTGTTAATGGGGGCCACTGAAGCTTTCTTT.

This clone appeared once. The chain recombines TRBV19 with TRBJ2-5; TRBD2 matches at 13 bases. This CDR3 spans 17 amino acids. Losses at the gene ends were 5 bases for V and 7 bases for J; bases not matched to a gene: 13. The V gene's germline CDR1 is LNHDA and CDR2 SQIVND (reference sequence). The CDR3 nucleotides read TGTGCCAGTAGTCCCGCCCTTACTAGCGGGGGGGGGAGGACCCAGTACTTC. This translates into CASSPALTSGGGRTQYF.

The chain is built from TRBV10-3 and TRBJ2-5, with 7 bases identical to TRBD1. CDR1 ENHRY and CDR2 SYGVKD come from the germline V gene. The V and J ends lost 3 bases and 5 bases, in that order; junction bases with no gene match: 9. The CDR3 loop spans 15 amino acids. Written as DNA, the CDR3 is TGTGCCATCAGTGATCGGAAGGGGGCGAGGGAGACCCAGTACTTC. It encodes CAISDRKGARETQYF.

The chain is built from TRBV4-2 and TRBJ2-4; D possibly matches TRBD1 or TRBD2 (6 bases each). CDR1 and CDR2 (germline): LGHNA, YNFKEQ. This CDR3 is 18 amino acids long. Trimming removed 5 bases at V and 2 bases at J, with 22 bases between. The CDR3 here is CASSSSTGQGRTKNIQYF. In DNA form, the CDR3 reads TGTGCCAGCAGCTCATCGACGGGGCAGGGGAGGACCAAAAACATTCAGTACTTC.

The V call is TRBV4-3, the J call TRBJ2-1; D is uncertain. The ends were cut back, 1 base at V and 7 bases at J, with 11 bases in the middle. CDR1 LGHNA and CDR2 YSLEER come from the germline V gene. The CDR3 spans 14 residues. The DNA for the CDR3 is TGCGCCAGCAGCCAAGGGGGTAGCTGGAATGAGCAGTTCTTC. Its protein is CASSQGGSWNEQFF.

In DNA, the CDR3 is TGTGCCAGCAGCTTATACCGAACTACCCGAAACTATGGCTACACCTTC. This translates into CASSLYRTTRNYGYTF. J is TRBJ1-2 and V is TRBV11-2; D gene unclear. The CDR3 is 16 residues long. V was trimmed by 2 bases and J by 2 bases, leaving 15 bases between them. Germline CDR1 is SGHAT and CDR2 is FQNNGV.

The V gene is TRBV29-1, the J gene TRBJ1-2; 8 bases align to TRBD1. The CDR3 has 12 residues. CDR1 and CDR2 from the germline V gene are SQVTM and ANQGSEA. Trimming cost V 6 bases and J 6 bases; bases outside gene matches: 6. For the CDR3, the DNA is TGCAGCGTGGCCAGGGGGCGAAATGGCTACACCTTC. Amino acids: CSVARGRNGYTF.

The chain couples TRBV9 to TRBJ1-3; D is possibly TRBD1 (5 bases). The CDR3 runs to 14 residues. Per germline, CDR1 SGDLS and CDR2 YYNGEE. V was shortened by 6 bases and J by 3 bases, with 13 bases between the two germline ends. CDR3 in amino acids: CASNPQGSGNTIYF. The DNA of the CDR3 is TGTGCCAGCAACCCCCAGGGCAGTGGAAACACCATATATTTT.

This sequence joins TRBV6-5 and TRBJ2-3; D uncertain. With 2 bases removed from V and 0 bases from J, the gap between germline ends came to 6 bases. Germline-derived CDR1 and CDR2 are MNHEY and SVGAGI. This CDR3 comprises 14 residues. In DNA, the CDR3 is TGTGCCAGCAGTTACAGCTCCAGCACAGATACGCAGTATTTT. Amino acids: CASSYSSSTDTQYF.

V and J are TRBV27 and TRBJ1-4; possible D gene TRBD1, 6 bases. The V gene's germline CDR1 is MNHEY and CDR2 SMNVEV (reference sequence). V was pared by 4 bases and J by 8 bases, with 17 bases between. The CDR3 extends over 15 amino acids. CDR3: CASSSSGQGEEKLFF. The CDR3 DNA sequence: TGTGCCAGCAGTTCATCGGGACAAGGAGAGGAAAAACTGTTTTTT. The full variable domain, completed using reference TRBV27 and TRBJ1-4, is EAQVTQNPRYLITVTGKKLTVTCSQNMNHEYMSWYRQDPGLGLRQIYYSMNVEVTDKGDVPEGYKVSRKEKRNFPLILESPSPNQTSLYFCASSSSGQGEEKLFFGSGTQLSVL.

This chain joins TRBV30 and TRBJ2-7, with D perhaps TRBD2 (6 bases). Germline CDR1 and CDR2: GTSNPN and SVGIG (reference sequence). The CDR3 covers 12 residues. V was trimmed by 0 bases and J by 9 bases, leaving 12 bases between them. CDR3 nucleotide sequence: TGTGCCTGGAGTGTTGGCGGGGAGGCGCAGTACTTC. It translates to CAWSVGGEAQYF.

The V call is TRBV21-1, the J call TRBJ2-5; the table's D call, TRBD2, has no DNA check behind it. TRBV21-1 is tagged as a pseudogene. This CDR3 contains 17 residues. The CDR3 DNA reads TGTGCCAGCAGCAAGAAGAGTAAGCGGGAGGGCCAAGAGACCCAGTACTTC. It is translated as CASSKKSKREGQETQYF.

Only a few counts were recorded for this clone. V usage is TRBV18 and J usage is TRBJ2-2; D is unclear. Trimming removed 2 bases at V and 6 bases at J, with 7 bases between. Germline V gene lookup returns CDR1 KGHSH and CDR2 LQKENI. The CDR3 runs to 13 residues. CDR3 sequence: CASSPNSAGELFF. The DNA of the CDR3 is TGTGCCAGCTCACCAAATTCTGCCGGGGAGCTGTTTTTT. Together with reference TRBV18 and TRBJ2-2, the CDR3 gives the full variable domain: NAGVMQNPRHLVRRRGQEARLRCSPMKGHSHVYWYRQLPEEGLKFMVYLQKENIIDESGMPKERFSAEFPKEGPSILRIQQVVRGDSAAYFCASSPNSAGELFFGEGSRLTVL.

In its sample, this clone was seen once. The chain has TRBV30 and TRBJ2-7, with unresolved D. CDR1 GTSNPN and CDR2 SVGIG come from the germline V gene (reference sequence). The length of the CDR3 is 13 residues. V shed 1 base and J shed 6 bases, with 13 bases lying between them. In DNA form, the CDR3 reads TGTGCCTGGAGTGCACAGAGCAGATCCGAGCAGTACTTC. Encoded protein: CAWSAQSRSEQYF.

The J gene is TRBJ1-1, the V gene TRBV5-1; D is ambiguous. Germline CDR1 is SGHRS and CDR2 is YFSETQ. This CDR3 has 14 amino acids. V gave up 5 bases and J gave up 2 bases, with 13 bases separating them. Here the CDR3 DNA reads TGCGCCAGCAGAGCAGGCGGTTCAAACACTGAAGCTTTCTTT. It yields the protein CASRAGGSNTEAFF.

The V and J genes are TRBV11-2 and TRBJ2-5; TRBD2 aligns across 13 bases. The CDR3 is 14 amino acids. CDR1 and CDR2 from the germline V gene are SGHAT and FQNNGV. The trim removed 4 bases at V and 6 bases at J, leaving 2 bases unmatched. The CDR3 loop reads CASSSGLAGKTQYF. CDR3 DNA sequence: TGTGCCAGCAGCTCGGGACTAGCGGGGAAGACCCAGTACTTC.

The V and J genes are TRBV6-1 and TRBJ1-1; no firm D call. The CDR3 covers 18 residues. The V end was cut by 1 base, the J end by 0 bases, with 18 bases between. Germline V gene sequence: CDR1 MNHNS, CDR2 SASEGT. The CDR3, as DNA: TGTGCCAGCAGTGAAGATACCCAATCTCTCTTAGTGAACACTGAAGCTTTCTTT. This codes for CASSEDTQSLLVNTEAFF.

This chain connects TRBV27 to TRBJ2-7; a weak D match, TRBD1 (6 bases). CDR1 is MNHEY, CDR2 SMNVEV, per germline (reference sequence). The V end was cut by 4 bases, the J end by 2 bases, with 15 bases between. The CDR3 has 15 residues. The CDR3 bases are TGTGCCAGCAGTTCCCACAGGGTTAGTCCCTACGAGCAGTACTTC. Translated, it gives CASSSHRVSPYEQYF.

V gene TRBV4-1 combines with J gene TRBJ2-1, with 10 nucleotides matching TRBD1. This CDR3 has 16 amino acids. CDR1 is MGHRA and CDR2 is YSYEKL in the germline V gene. V lost 3 bases to trimming and J lost 3 bases; unmatched junction nucleotides: 5. CDR3 region: CASSQPDRGLYNEQFF. The CDR3 DNA reads TGCGCCAGCAGCCAGCCCGACAGGGGGCTCTACAATGAGCAGTTCTTC.